This record looks at one TCR beta chain sequence and its context. This specimen belongs to a study of technical replicates of blood from a few donors. The protocol was immunoSEQ multiplex PCR, while the TCRdb copy is restricted to in-frame clones and leaves out a portion. The sample contains about 84,000 clones, 85% to 95% of which appear only once. This clonotype was obtained from a human donor in good health. Material: T cells isolated from PBMCs.

The CDR3 bases are TGTGCCAGCTCACCACCGGACAGGGCGACGCGTGGCTACACCTTC. Encoded protein: CASSPPDRATRGYTF. This rearrangement joins TRBV18 to TRBJ1-2; 8 positions agree with TRBD1. The CDR3 runs to 15 residues. V dropped 0 bases and J dropped 7; count of bases not matched to a gene: 7. Germline V CDR1 and CDR2: KGHSH, LQKENI.